This T cell receptor beta chain was captured by sequencing in a study of beta chain features in type 1 diabetes. Reverse transcribing all isolated RNA meant expressed TCRB transcripts were sequenced. Method: immunoSEQ multiplex PCR; TCRdb's copy keeps in-frame clones and lacks some. The sample includes 130,000 to 150,000 clones, 9.2% of them seen just once. This clone was detected a few times. Per germline, CDR1 SGHNT and CDR2 YYREEE (reference sequence). This CDR3 has 14 amino acids. Trimming removed 0 bases at V and 5 bases at J, with 6 bases between. The receptor was derived from a man aged 18-30 years in good health. Sequencing input: central memory CD4+ T cells from blood. This sequence joins TRBV5-4 and TRBJ1-6; tentative D call: TRBD1 (5 bases). CDR3 coding DNA: TGTGCCAGCAGCTTGGGCAGGGATAATTCACCCCTCCACTTT. Its translation is CASSLGRDNSPLHF.